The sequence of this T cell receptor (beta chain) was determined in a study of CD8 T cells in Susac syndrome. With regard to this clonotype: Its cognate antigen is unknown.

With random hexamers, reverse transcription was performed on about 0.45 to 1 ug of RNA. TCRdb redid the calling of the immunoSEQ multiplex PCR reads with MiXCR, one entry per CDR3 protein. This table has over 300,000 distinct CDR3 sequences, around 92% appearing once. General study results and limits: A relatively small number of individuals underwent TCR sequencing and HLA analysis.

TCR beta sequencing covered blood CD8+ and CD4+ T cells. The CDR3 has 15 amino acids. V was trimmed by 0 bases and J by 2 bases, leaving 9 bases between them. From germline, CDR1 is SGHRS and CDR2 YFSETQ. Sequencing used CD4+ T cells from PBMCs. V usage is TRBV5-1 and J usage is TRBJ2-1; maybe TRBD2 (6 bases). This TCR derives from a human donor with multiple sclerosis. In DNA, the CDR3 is TGCGCCAGCAGCTTGGAACTAGCCCCCTACAATGAGCAGTTCTTC. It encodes CASSLELAPYNEQFF.